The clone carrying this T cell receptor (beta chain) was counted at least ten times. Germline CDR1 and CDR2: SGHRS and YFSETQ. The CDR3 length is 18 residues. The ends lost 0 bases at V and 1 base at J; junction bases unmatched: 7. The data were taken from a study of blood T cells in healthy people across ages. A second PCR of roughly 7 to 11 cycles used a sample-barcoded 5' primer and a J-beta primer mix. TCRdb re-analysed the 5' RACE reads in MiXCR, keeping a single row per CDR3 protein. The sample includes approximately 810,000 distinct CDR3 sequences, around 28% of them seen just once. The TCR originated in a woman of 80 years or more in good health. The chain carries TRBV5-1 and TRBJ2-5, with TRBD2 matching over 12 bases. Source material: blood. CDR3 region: CASSLAPLAGGPQETQYF. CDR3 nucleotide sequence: TGCGCCAGCAGCTTGGCCCCACTAGCGGGGGGTCCCCAAGAGACCCAGTACTTC.